Listed below are T cell receptor beta chains from one sample, sequenced in a study of T-cell reconstitution after alpha-beta-depleted transplantation in children. TCRdb passed the PCR reads through MiXCR, listing each CDR3 protein once. The sample lists more than 85,000 distinct CDR3 sequences, about 8% occurring once. Sequenced here: PBMCs, sampled before TCRalphabeta/CD19-depleted stem cell transplant. The source of these receptors is a boy under 10 years old with acute lymphoblastic leukemia, due to receive a stem cell transplant. Each CDR3 is given with its conserved first and last residue. The order of the fields is V gene, clone size, J gene, CDR3 length, D gene, CDR3 protein, CDR3 DNA. The D gene is left open where the match is weak. Rows give clone size only sometimes, using once, few, many, or a class for an expanded clone.

>TRBV9|many|TRBJ2-3|14|-
CASSVDPERDTQYF
TGTGCCAGCAGCGTAGATCCAGAGAGAGATACGCAGTATTTT
>TRBV20-1|many|TRBJ2-5|12|-
CSARDNQETQYF
TGCAGTGCTAGAGACAACCAAGAGACCCAGTACTTC
>TRBV2|many|TRBJ2-5|17|-
CASSERISRGHQETQYF
TGTGCCAGCAGTGAAAGGATCTCACGGGGGCACCAAGAGACCCAGTACTTC
>TRBV11-1|many|TRBJ1-1|15|TRBD1
CASSSRRGQGTEAFF
TGTGCCAGCAGCTCGCGGCGGGGACAGGGCACTGAAGCTTTCTTT
>TRBV20-1|few|TRBJ2-5|16|TRBD2
CSAAGLAGGLRETQYF
TGCAGTGCTGCGGGACTAGCGGGGGGGCTTAGGGAGACCCAGTACTTC
>TRBV29-1|few|TRBJ1-2|12|TRBD1
CSTRDRDNGYTF
TGCAGCACCAGGGACAGGGATAATGGCTACACCTTC
>TRBV5-1|many|TRBJ2-2|14|-
CASSPDLGTGELFF
TGCGCCAGCAGCCCCGATTTGGGGACCGGGGAGCTGTTTTTT
>TRBV20-1|few|TRBJ2-1|16|TRBD2
CSAKANGGGARNEQFF
TGCAGTGCTAAGGCAAACGGCGGGGGGGCTCGCAATGAGCAGTTCTTC
>TRBV6-1|few|TRBJ2-3|18|TRBD1
CASSDIASTGIATDTQYF
TGTGCCAGCAGTGATATAGCCTCGACAGGGATTGCAACAGATACGCAGTATTTT
>TRBV5-1|many|TRBJ2-3|15|TRBD1
CASYLRDSGTDTQYF
TGCGCCAGCTACCTCCGGGACAGCGGCACAGATACGCAGTATTTT
>TRBV20-1|many|TRBJ2-1|16|-
CSAPGADTAYYNEQFF
TGCAGTGCCCCCGGGGCTGATACCGCTTACTACAATGAGCAGTTCTTC
>TRBV20-1|-|TRBJ2-2|16|-
CCARDPGTPNTGELFF
TGCTGTGCTAGAGATCCCGGGACACCCAACACCGGGGAGCTGTTTTTT
>TRBV20-1|few|TRBJ1-1|13|-
CSALRSMNTEAFF
TGCAGTGCTCTAAGGAGCATGAACACTGAAGCTTTCTTT
>TRBV7-9|-|TRBJ2-1|15|-
CASSPDTARGNEQFF
TGTGCCAGCAGCCCCGACACTGCCCGAGGCAATGAGCAGTTCTTC
>TRBV29-1|many|TRBJ2-5|16|TRBD1
CSVGQPGQGSFQTQYF
TGCAGCGTTGGACAACCGGGACAGGGTAGTTTTCAGACCCAGTACTTC
>TRBV4-1|-|TRBJ1-2|13|-
CASSQDRQNGYTF
TGCGCCAGCAGCCAAGATCGTCAGAATGGCTACACCTTC
>TRBV7-6|few|TRBJ2-7|16|-
CASSLGFLRDGDEQYF
TGTGCCAGCAGCTTGGGTTTCTTACGGGACGGGGACGAGCAGTACTTC
>TRBV4-3|-|TRBJ2-7|14|-
CASSPVGQHYEQYF
TGCGCCAGCAGCCCAGTAGGACAGCACTACGAGCAGTACTTC
>TRBV7-9|many|TRBJ2-7|16|TRBD1
CASSPMAGTGSYEQYF
TGTGCCAGCAGCCCAATGGCCGGGACAGGTTCCTACGAGCAGTACTTC
>TRBV29-1|many|TRBJ2-5|17|TRBD2
CSVEDPGLAGPQETQYF
TGCAGCGTTGAAGACCCAGGACTAGCGGGCCCCCAAGAGACCCAGTACTTC
>TRBV5-1|many|TRBJ2-7|11|-
CASSFKEEQYF
TGCGCCAGCAGCTTCAAGGAAGAGCAGTACTTC
>TRBV20-1|few|TRBJ1-4|18|-
CSALIPTGTRSTNEKLFF
TGCAGTGCTCTTATACCGACGGGGACGAGATCAACTAATGAAAAACTGTTTTTT